The T cell receptor (beta chain) under discussion was sequenced for a study of regulatory T cells in long-lasting Graves disease. Study-wide background: Duration of antithyroid drug therapy among newly diagnosed Graves' patients was under 3 months.

This clonotype was detected only a few times. The antigen is not known. The CDR3 contains 16 residues. Per the germline V gene, CDR1 is SNHLY and CDR2 is FYNNEI. V gave up 5 bases and J gave up 2 bases; unmatched junction bases: 9. Assembly of TCR beta libraries relied on iRepertoire HTBI primers together with Arm-PCR of CDR3 regions. Source study methods: Samples jointly harbored about 63 TRBV and 14 to 15 TRBJ segments. TCRdb re-called the multiplex PCR reads with MiXCR, one entry per CDR3 protein. Here the V and J calls rest on TCRdb's processing, not on the authors' analysis. In the table there are fewer than 350,000 distinct CDR3 sequences, over 15% of which are singletons. Time point meaning: newly diagnosed GD, antithyroid drugs for less than 3 months. Researchers made the TCR library from RNA that was extracted from PBMCs. Study-wide points: Persistent Graves' cases showed lower TCR diversity than newly diagnosed cases.

V is TRBV2 and J is TRBJ2-1, with 7 bases that match TRBD2. The sample consisted of peripheral blood mononuclear cells (PBMCs), taken at new diagnosis, from a patient treated with antithyroid drugs. The TCR comes from a female donor with Graves disease. DNA of the CDR3: TGTGCCAGCAGTTCTGGGCGGGAGCGGACCTACAATGAGCAGTTCTTC. Protein: CASSSGRERTYNEQFF.